The rows below give T cell receptor beta chains drawn from one sample of a study of T cells after yellow fever vaccination. TCRdb redid the calling of the 5' RACE reads with MiXCR, one entry per CDR3 protein. The data hold approximately 300,000 distinct CDR3 sequences, with 10% to 15% observed a single time. Sequences were derived from CD4+ T cells sorted from PBMCs, sampled 45 days after the yellow fever booster vaccination. All receptors derive from a young man who received the YFV17D yellow fever vaccine. The CDR3 runs from the conserved cysteine through the conserved F or W. Each record gives: D gene, J gene, clone size, V gene, CDR3 protein, CDR3 DNA. The D gene is left open where the match is weak. Size values are once, few and many counts, or a class for expanded clones, and some rows have none.

D: TRBD1
J: TRBJ2-2
size: -
V: TRBV30
CDR3: CAWSPQLAGGTGELFF
DNA: TGTGCCTGGAGTCCCCAGCTGGCAGGGGGCACCGGGGAGCTGTTTTTT

D: -
J: TRBJ2-2
size: few
V: TRBV24-1
CDR3: CATGNGGAVSTGELFF
DNA: TGTGCCACCGGGAATGGGGGCGCCGTTTCCACCGGGGAGCTGTTTTTT

D: TRBD1
J: TRBJ1-3
size: -
V: TRBV5-1
CDR3: CASSLELQGAGGNTIYF
DNA: TGCGCCAGCAGCTTGGAACTTCAGGGGGCTGGTGGAAACACCATATATTTT

D: TRBD2
J: TRBJ2-1
size: -
V: TRBV7-2
CDR3: CASSLGFKRDQQFF
DNA: TGTGCCAGCAGCTTAGGGTTTAAGCGGGATCAGCAGTTCTTC

D: TRBD2
J: TRBJ2-1
size: -
V: TRBV18
CDR3: CASSPPGGRAKNEQFF
DNA: TGTGCCAGCTCACCACCTGGAGGGAGGGCAAAAAATGAGCAGTTCTTC

D: -
J: TRBJ1-3
size: many
V: TRBV29-1
CDR3: CSVEVDSGNTIYF
DNA: TGCAGCGTTGAGGTCGACTCTGGAAACACCATATATTTT

D: -
J: TRBJ2-7
size: -
V: TRBV6-1
CDR3: CASSPRLRGSYEQYF
DNA: TGTGCCAGCAGTCCCAGGTTACGGGGATCCTACGAGCAGTACTTC

D: -
J: TRBJ2-1
size: few
V: TRBV7-2
CDR3: CASLSYNEQFF
DNA: TGTGCCAGCCTTTCCTACAATGAGCAGTTCTTC

D: TRBD2
J: TRBJ2-7
size: few
V: TRBV15
CDR3: CATSRDRRGSSYEQYF
DNA: TGTGCCACCAGCAGAGATAGGCGGGGGAGCTCCTACGAGCAGTACTTC

D: -
J: TRBJ2-5
size: -
V: TRBV5-4
CDR3: CASSLELVETQYF
DNA: TGTGCCAGCAGCTTGGAGTTAGTAGAGACCCAGTACTTC

D: TRBD2
J: TRBJ2-3
size: few
V: TRBV7-2
CDR3: CASSTGLDTDTQYF
DNA: TGTGCCAGCAGCACGGGACTAGACACAGATACGCAGTATTTT

D: -
J: TRBJ1-5
size: -
V: TRBV20-1
CDR3: CSAQGDTSNQPQHF
DNA: TGCAGTGCTCAAGGCGACACTAGCAATCAGCCCCAGCATTTT

D: TRBD2
J: TRBJ2-3
size: -
V: TRBV7-2
CDR3: CASSSTSGANTDTQYF
DNA: TGTGCCAGCAGCTCGACTAGCGGTGCGAACACAGATACGCAGTATTTT

D: TRBD2
J: TRBJ2-3
size: few
V: TRBV20-1
CDR3: CSARGRVDTQYF
DNA: TGCAGTGCTAGGGGGAGGGTAGATACGCAGTATTTT

D: TRBD2
J: TRBJ2-3
size: few
V: TRBV28
CDR3: CASSRGLAGRLTDTQYF
DNA: TGTGCCAGCAGTCGAGGACTAGCGGGCCGACTCACAGATACGCAGTATTTT

D: -
J: TRBJ2-3
size: few
V: TRBV20-1
CDR3: CSARDRASTDTQYF
DNA: TGCAGTGCTAGAGACAGGGCTAGCACAGATACGCAGTATTTT

D: TRBD2
J: TRBJ2-7
size: few
V: TRBV15
CDR3: CATSRTGLAGSYEQYF
DNA: TGTGCCACCAGCAGAACGGGACTAGCGGGTTCCTACGAGCAGTACTTC

D: TRBD2
J: TRBJ2-1
size: -
V: TRBV3-1
CDR3: CASSQELGSGAYNEQFF
DNA: TGTGCCAGCAGCCAAGAGCTGGGCAGCGGGGCCTACAATGAGCAGTTCTTC

D: -
J: TRBJ1-2
size: few
V: TRBV7-2
CDR3: CASRKPPEGPYYGYTF
DNA: TGTGCCAGCAGAAAACCGCCGGAGGGTCCTTACTATGGCTACACCTTC

D: -
J: TRBJ2-7
size: few
V: TRBV7-9
CDR3: CASSPRGGNRNEQYF
DNA: TGTGCCAGCAGCCCCCGAGGGGGGAATAGAAACGAGCAGTACTTC

D: -
J: TRBJ1-1
size: few
V: TRBV28
CDR3: CASSLSKTGSTEAFF
DNA: TGTGCCAGCAGTTTGTCCAAGACAGGATCCACTGAAGCTTTCTTT

D: -
J: TRBJ1-2
size: -
V: TRBV7-2
CDR3: CASSLYTRGRVEYGYTF
DNA: TGTGCTAGCAGCTTATATACCCGCGGTCGAGTGGAGTATGGCTACACCTTC

D: -
J: TRBJ1-5
size: -
V: TRBV18
CDR3: CASSPAEGGNNQPQHF
DNA: TGTGCCAGCTCACCAGCGGAGGGGGGAAACAATCAGCCCCAGCATTTT

D: -
J: TRBJ2-5
size: few
V: TRBV12-3/TRBV12-4
CDR3: CASSFHRPQETQYF
DNA: TGTGCCAGCAGTTTCCACAGACCACAAGAGACCCAGTACTTC

D: -
J: TRBJ2-3
size: -
V: TRBV5-1
CDR3: CASSLGSKGHRSTDTQYF
DNA: TGCGCCAGCAGCTTGGGGAGTAAGGGTCACCGTAGCACAGATACGCAGTATTTT

D: TRBD1
J: TRBJ2-5
size: few
V: TRBV5-5
CDR3: CASSPLEGGGETQYF
DNA: TGTGCCAGCAGCCCCCTGGAAGGGGGCGGGGAGACCCAGTACTTC

D: -
J: TRBJ1-5
size: -
V: TRBV19
CDR3: CASSPRQSNQPQHF
DNA: TGTGCCAGTAGTCCCCGACAAAGCAATCAGCCCCAGCATTTT

D: -
J: TRBJ1-5
size: -
V: TRBV5-1
CDR3: CASSSDTGTFLSNQPQHF
DNA: TGCGCCAGCAGCTCCGACACCGGGACATTCTTAAGCAATCAGCCCCAGCATTTT

D: TRBD2
J: TRBJ2-5
size: many
V: TRBV29-1
CDR3: CSEGLAGETQYF
DNA: TGCAGCGAGGGACTAGCGGGAGAGACCCAGTACTTC

D: -
J: TRBJ1-5
size: -
V: TRBV16
CDR3: CASAIDTPYQPQHF
DNA: TGTGCCAGCGCCATCGACACTCCCTATCAGCCCCAGCATTTT

D: TRBD2
J: TRBJ2-1
size: -
V: TRBV20-1
CDR3: CSARMSGRGNEQFF
DNA: TGCAGTGCTAGGATGAGCGGGAGGGGCAATGAGCAGTTCTTC

D: TRBD2
J: TRBJ2-1
size: -
V: TRBV28
CDR3: CASSTGTSGPNEQFF
DNA: TGTGCCAGCAGTACCGGGACTAGCGGGCCCAATGAGCAGTTCTTC

D: TRBD2
J: TRBJ2-3
size: -
V: TRBV20-1
CDR3: CSARATGLLFTDTQYF
DNA: TGCAGTGCTAGGGCCACGGGACTATTATTCACAGATACGCAGTATTTT

D: TRBD2
J: TRBJ2-4
size: few
V: TRBV5-1
CDR3: CASGGEGAKNIQYF
DNA: TGCGCCAGCGGCGGGGAGGGAGCCAAAAACATTCAGTACTTC

D: -
J: TRBJ1-2
size: -
V: TRBV5-4
CDR3: CASSLESYGYTF
DNA: TGTGCCAGCAGCTTAGAGAGTTATGGCTACACCTTC

D: TRBD1
J: TRBJ1-3
size: few
V: TRBV20-1
CDR3: CSAGQGSGNTIYF
DNA: TGCAGTGCTGGACAGGGCTCTGGAAACACCATATATTTT

D: -
J: TRBJ2-2
size: -
V: TRBV4-3
CDR3: CASSQEHTRTGELFF
DNA: TGCGCCAGCAGCCAAGAGCACACCCGTACCGGGGAGCTGTTTTTT

D: -
J: TRBJ1-2
size: few
V: TRBV27
CDR3: CASSRLGAGNYGYTF
DNA: TGTGCCAGCAGTCGTTTAGGGGCGGGGAACTATGGCTACACCTTC

D: -
J: TRBJ2-3
size: few
V: TRBV9
CDR3: CASSPRTPGPPDTQYF
DNA: TGTGCCAGCAGCCCCCGGACGCCTGGTCCACCAGATACGCAGTATTTT

D: -
J: TRBJ1-5
size: -
V: TRBV20-1
CDR3: CSAGPGANSNQPQHF
DNA: TGCAGTGCCGGACCGGGAGCCAATAGCAATCAGCCCCAGCATTTT

D: -
J: TRBJ2-2
size: -
V: TRBV3-1
CDR3: CASSHAGTTGELFF
DNA: TGTGCCAGCAGCCACGCAGGGACCACCGGGGAGCTGTTTTTT

D: -
J: TRBJ1-1
size: -
V: TRBV5-4
CDR3: CASSSDPTLNTEAFF
DNA: TGTGCCAGCAGCTCTGACCCGACTTTAAACACTGAAGCTTTCTTT

D: -
J: TRBJ1-1
size: many
V: TRBV20-1
CDR3: CSAHRRGARTEAFF
DNA: TGCAGTGCCCATAGGAGGGGGGCTCGAACTGAAGCTTTCTTT

D: -
J: TRBJ2-7
size: -
V: TRBV15
CDR3: CATSRAPARGVEQYF
DNA: TGTGCCACCAGCAGAGCCCCCGCTAGGGGAGTTGAGCAGTACTTC

D: -
J: TRBJ1-6
size: few
V: TRBV2
CDR3: CASSDGQRNSPLHF
DNA: TGTGCCAGCAGTGACGGACAGCGAAATTCACCCCTCCACTTT

D: -
J: TRBJ2-7
size: -
V: TRBV5-1
CDR3: CASSLLSPDSVSYEQYF
DNA: TGCGCCAGCAGCTTGTTGTCGCCGGACAGTGTATCCTACGAGCAGTACTTC

D: TRBD2
J: TRBJ2-3
size: -
V: TRBV4-3
CDR3: CASSQAARTSATDTQYF
DNA: TGCGCCAGCAGCCAAGCCGCACGGACTAGTGCTACAGATACGCAGTATTTT

D: -
J: TRBJ1-2
size: few
V: TRBV20-1
CDR3: CSASHREGWNYGYTF
DNA: TGCAGTGCTAGCCACAGGGAAGGATGGAACTATGGCTACACCTTC

D: TRBD2
J: TRBJ2-7
size: many
V: TRBV29-1
CDR3: CSGGSGRYEQYF
DNA: TGCAGCGGGGGCAGCGGGAGGTACGAGCAGTACTTC

D: -
J: TRBJ2-6
size: many
V: TRBV15
CDR3: CATSLAPLLTNVLTF
DNA: TGTGCCACCAGCCTAGCTCCCCTCTTAACCAACGTCCTGACTTTC

D: -
J: TRBJ2-3
size: -
V: TRBV19
CDR3: CASSMGGEWDTQYF
DNA: TGTGCCAGTAGTATGGGGGGAGAATGGGATACGCAGTATTTT

D: -
J: TRBJ2-7
size: few
V: TRBV20-1
CDR3: CSANKGVGYEQYF
DNA: TGCAGTGCTAATAAGGGGGTCGGTTACGAGCAGTACTTC

D: TRBD1
J: TRBJ2-1
size: many
V: TRBV5-1
CDR3: CASSPGQGVGNEQFF
DNA: TGCGCCAGCAGCCCGGGACAGGGGGTGGGGAATGAGCAGTTCTTC

D: -
J: TRBJ1-1
size: few
V: TRBV12-3/TRBV12-4
CDR3: CASSLTPSPNTEAFF
DNA: TGTGCCAGCAGTTTAACACCGTCACCGAACACTGAAGCTTTCTTT

D: -
J: TRBJ2-3
size: few
V: TRBV20-1
CDR3: CSARDGADTQYF
DNA: TGCAGTGCTAGAGATGGAGCAGATACGCAGTATTTT